The present T cell receptor beta chain was sequenced within a study of breast tumors, draining lymph nodes, adjacent tissues. Findings of the study overall: Luminal-like breast cancer showed significantly higher tumor–nontumor repertoire similarity than basal-like. Tumors had less TCR diversity than lymph nodes, more than nontumor tissue. That most tumor T cells come from lymph nodes remained unproven. Most tumor T cells seemingly derive from lymph node, then expand in tumor.

The CDR3 has 15 amino acids. The germline CDR1 and CDR2 sequences are SGDLS and YYNGEE. Comment on this clonotype: Its target is not known.

TCRdb fed the multiplex PCR reads into MiXCR, producing one record per CDR3 protein. The profile shows 50,000 to 55,000 distinct CDR3 sequences, 35% to 50% of them singletons. V is TRBV9 and J is TRBJ2-7; 10 nucleotides align to TRBD2. The tail of the sequence fits TRBJ2-1 better, so the J call may be wrong. The sample taken for sequencing was breast tumor tissue. This TCR derives from a female donor with breast cancer. Some clones in this sample may be carry-over from other donors' samples. This chain's CDR3 is CASSGGTSVYNEQFF. CDR3 sequence (DNA): TGTGCCAGCAGCGGTGGGACTAGCGTGTACAATGAGCAGTTCTTC.